Listed below are T cell receptor beta chains from one sample, sequenced in a study of T-cell reconstitution after alpha-beta-depleted transplantation in children. TCRdb re-derived calls from the PCR reads in MiXCR, one entry per CDR3 protein. The sample yields roughly 160,000 distinct CDR3 sequences, 8.5% to 14% seen once. The sample in question was PBMCs, obtained before TCRalphabeta/CD19-depleted stem cell transplant. The receptors were sampled from a boy younger than 10 with acute myeloid leukemia, due to receive a stem cell transplant. CDR3s include the opening cysteine and the closing phenylalanine or tryptophan. The D gene is left open where the match is weak. Sizes are listed as once, few or many counts, or a class when the clone is expanded.

many,-,TRBV5-6,TRBJ1-4,TGTGCCAGCCAGGACGTTCCGGGCAATGAAAAACTGTTTTTT,CASQDVPGNEKLFF
many,-,TRBV5-1,TRBJ2-7,TGCGCCAGCAGCTTGCAGGGTAATACCTACGAGCAGTACTTC,CASSLQGNTYEQYF
many,-,TRBV25-1,TRBJ1-4,TGTGCCAGCAGTGATGGGGGAAAACTGTTTTTT,CASSDGGKLFF
many,-,TRBV27,TRBJ2-7,TGTGCCAGCACCCAACGTTGGGGGCGCTTGCCCTACGAGCAGTACTTC,CASTQRWGRLPYEQYF
many,-,TRBV2,TRBJ1-6,TGTGCCAGCAGTACAGGGAGAGGATCACCCCTCCACTTT,CASSTGRGSPLHF
many,TRBD1,TRBV12-3/TRBV12-4,TRBJ1-2,TGTGCCAGCAGTTTAAATTCAGGGGGCCTTGGCTACACCTTC,CASSLNSGGLGYTF
many,-,TRBV5-1,TRBJ2-1,TGCGCCAGCAGCATTATAGCGGCCAATGAGCAGTTCTTC,CASSIIAANEQFF
few,-,TRBV21-1,TRBJ2-1,TGTGCCAGCAGCAAAGAGGGCACTAGCGGGAGAGGTGTGGGCTACAATGAGCAGTTCTTC,CASSKEGTSGRGVGYNEQFF
many,-,TRBV5-1,TRBJ1-6,TGCGCCAGCAGCTTGAGTTTAGTGGGGGGCGATTCACCCCTCCACTTT,CASSLSLVGGDSPLHF
many,TRBD2,TRBV15,TRBJ2-5,TGTGCCACCAGCAGAGCTAGCGGGAGTTCAGAGACCCAGTACTTC,CATSRASGSSETQYF
many,-,TRBV20-1,TRBJ1-5,TGCAGTGCTAGAGATTCCCGGGGTGAATTAGGCAATCAGCCCCAGCATTTT,CSARDSRGELGNQPQHF
many,-,TRBV20-1,TRBJ2-2,TGCAGTGCTAAGGCTAGCAACACCGGGGAGCTGTTTTTT,CSAKASNTGELFF
many,-,TRBV5-1,TRBJ1-2,TGCGCCAGCAGCTTGGTAGGGGATAGCAAGGGCTACACCTTC,CASSLVGDSKGYTF
many,-,TRBV24-1,TRBJ2-7,TGTGCCACCAGTGATTTCCCCCGCCCCTACGAGCAGTACTTC,CATSDFPRPYEQYF
many,-,TRBV28,TRBJ2-5,TGTGCCAGCAGTTTAGGTGGTGTGGAGACCCAGTACTTC,CASSLGGVETQYF
many,-,TRBV7-9,TRBJ1-2,TGTGCCAGCACCATTTCCTCTAACTATGGCTACACCTTC,CASTISSNYGYTF